A single sample is the source of the 11 T cell receptor beta chains below, sequenced in a study of cytomegalovirus exposure and HLA in healthy donors. Both 60 Vbeta primers and 13 Jbeta primers went into the PCR. Sequencing used immunoSEQ multiplex PCR; TCRdb keeps in-frame clones, though not all of them. Of about 190,000 clones in the sample, 78% are singletons; the top ten hold roughly 13%. Material: PBMCs. All receptors come from a woman aged 30 to 39 in good health and CMV-seropositive.

This chain uses TRBV7-6 with TRBJ2-1; D is ambiguous. Germline loops: CDR1 SGHVS, CDR2 FNYEAQ. The CDR3 sequence is 12 residues long. V was pared by 4 bases and J by 12 bases, with 13 bases between. The CDR3 bases are TGTGCCAGCAGCTCAGACCGGGTTCGGCAGTTCTTC. Protein sequence: CASSSDRVRQFF.

This chain connects TRBV6-5 to TRBJ2-7; TRBD2 might be the D (5 bases). Germline CDR1 reads MNHEY; CDR2 reads SVGAGI. The CDR3 is 15 amino acids. Deletions cut 7 bases from V and 2 bases from J, with 18 bases between. CDR3 in DNA: TGTGCCAGCACCGTGAGGGAGACGAGAGCCTACGAGCAGTACTTC. This encodes CASTVRETRAYEQYF.

The rearrangement uses TRBV29-1 and TRBJ1-1; TRBD1 aligns across 8 bases. The germline V gene has CDR1 SQVTM and CDR2 ANQGSEA. This CDR3 region has 15 residues. The trim removed 4 bases at V and 2 bases at J, leaving 9 bases unmatched. CDR3 coding DNA: TGCAGCGTTGGAAACCGGGACAGGCTAAACACTGAAGCTTTCTTT. As protein: CSVGNRDRLNTEAFF.

The rearrangement links TRBV28 to TRBJ2-7; possibly TRBD2 for D (6 bases). The DNA end lines up better with TRBJ2-5; the J call may be wrong. The CDR3 covers 16 residues. In germline, CDR1 is MDHEN, CDR2 SYDVKM. CDR3 loop: CASSLGEETRQETQYF. The DNA of the CDR3 is TGTGCCAGCAGTTTAGGGGAGGAAACAAGGCAAGAGACCCAGTACTTC.

The chain joins TRBV6-1 to TRBJ2-7, with 7 bases lining up with TRBD1. Trimming at V came to 7 bases and at J to 3 bases, leaving 12 bases not matched to a gene. The CDR3 sequence is 15 residues long. Germline lookup yields CDR1 MNHNS and CDR2 SASEGT. The CDR3 loop reads CASTLGQTEIYEQYF. The CDR3 DNA follows: TGTGCCAGCACCTTGGGACAGACCGAGATCTACGAGCAGTACTTC.

The CDR3 loop reads CSVRPGGTNEKLFF. Here the CDR3 DNA reads TGCAGCGTGAGGCCCGGCGGAACTAATGAAAAACTGTTTTTT. This chain links TRBV29-1 with TRBJ1-4; D remains ambiguous. CDR3 length: 14 amino acids. CDR1 and CDR2 (germline): SQVTM, ANQGSEA. Deletions cut 6 bases from V and 1 base from J, with 12 bases between.

The CDR3 nucleotides are TGTGCCAGCTCACCTCAGGGTCGAGCAAGCTCCTACGAGCAGTACTTC. Translating gives CASSPQGRASSYEQYF. The chain has TRBV18 and TRBJ2-7; weak D call: TRBD1 (5 bases). The CDR3 sequence is 16 residues long. Trimming removed 3 bases at V and 0 bases at J, with 15 bases between. The germline CDR1 and CDR2 sequences are KGHSH and LQKENI.

V gene TRBV4-2 combines with J gene TRBJ2-5; 10 bases are a match to TRBD2. Trimming took 0 bases from V and 5 from J; bases not matched to a gene: 6. Germline CDR1 is LGHNA and CDR2 is YNFKEQ. The CDR3 covers 16 residues. This CDR3 is CASSQDIAGGRETQYF. Written as DNA, the CDR3 is TGTGCCAGCAGCCAAGACATAGCGGGGGGCCGGGAGACCCAGTACTTC.

The rearrangement links TRBV19 to TRBJ1-4; the D is unclear. With 5 bases removed from V and 7 bases from J, the gap between germline ends came to 17 bases. The V gene's germline CDR1 is LNHDA and CDR2 SQIVND (reference sequence). CDR3 length: 15 residues. In nucleotides, the CDR3 is TGTGCCAGTAGTGCCCCAGGACTCTCTACTGAAAAACTGTTTTTT. Protein: CASSAPGLSTEKLFF.

This clone was seen a handful of times. Other DNA sequences in the sample encode the same CDR3. This rearrangement joins TRBV7-9 to TRBJ2-3; TRBD2 aligns across 7 bases. V shed 1 base, J shed 3 bases, and the junction held 4 bases outside the gene matches. CDR1 and CDR2 from the germline V gene are SEHNR and FQNEAQ (reference sequence). This CDR3 region has 15 residues. The CDR3 region has the DNA TGTGCCAGCAGCTTAGGCGGCGGGAGAACAGATACGCAGTATTTT. Amino acid sequence: CASSLGGGRTDTQYF.

In this sample, this clone turned up once. V and J are TRBV7-2 and TRBJ1-2; 8 nucleotides line up with TRBD1. The junction had 14 bases not matched to a gene; V was cut back by 5 bases and J by 6 bases. Germline loops: CDR1 SGHTA, CDR2 FQGNSA. CDR3 length: 16 amino acids. The CDR3 nucleotides are TGTGCCAGCAGCCCCTTTGCAGGGGGCGCTTTGGATGGCTACACCTTC. Protein sequence: CASSPFAGGALDGYTF.